The 10 T cell receptor beta chains given below trace back to one sample, sequenced in a study of blood T cells in healthy people across ages. Through a sample-barcoded 5' primer and a J-beta primer mix, a second PCR was run for roughly 7 to 11 cycles. Using its own MiXCR run on the 5' RACE reads, TCRdb lists one record per CDR3 protein. The table records fewer than 700,000 distinct CDR3 sequences, less than 45% of them present only once. Sequenced: blood. All receptors derive from a man aged 80 or over in good health.

The chain couples TRBV5-1 to TRBJ2-7; tentative D call: TRBD2 (6 bases). This CDR3 spans 14 amino acids. V dropped 4 bases and J dropped 6 bases, with 17 bases sitting between them. Germline CDR1 reads SGHRS; CDR2 reads YFSETQ. In nucleotides, the CDR3 is TGCGCCAGCAGCCCCCCTGGCAGGGAGGCCGAGCAGTACTTC. Translated: CASSPPGREAEQYF.

The J gene is TRBJ2-1, the V gene TRBV4-3; tentatively, D is TRBD2 (6 bases). The CDR3 has 15 amino acids. Trimming stripped 0 bases from V and 6 bases from J, with 12 bases between. Germline V gene lookup returns CDR1 LGHNA and CDR2 YSLEER. The CDR3 nucleotides are TGCGCCAGCAGCCAAGATTTGGGGACTCCCAATGAGCAGTTCTTC. It is translated as CASSQDLGTPNEQFF.

The table lists this clonotype with many counts. This sequence joins TRBV20-1 and TRBJ2-7, with TRBD2 identical over 7 bases. The CDR3 is 15 residues long. The germline CDR1 and CDR2 sequences are DFQATT and SNEGSKA (reference sequence). V dropped 6 bases and J dropped 2; count of bases not matched to a gene: 13. CDR3 loop: CSAAHLGRGTYEQYF. The CDR3 bases are TGCAGTGCCGCCCATTTGGGGAGGGGCACCTACGAGCAGTACTTC.

This clonotype was counted a few times. The chain has TRBV6-2 or TRBV6-3 and TRBJ2-6; the D is unclear. The CDR3 has 12 amino acids. Looked up from germline, CDR1 is MNHEY and CDR2 is SVGEGT. V was cut by 2 bases and J by 8 bases, with 4 bases left in between. CDR3 nucleotide sequence: TGTGCCAGCAGTTACCCTACCAACGTCCTGACTTTC. Encoded protein: CASSYPTNVLTF.

V usage is TRBV14 and J usage is TRBJ2-5; TRBD1 might be the D (5 bases). V was clipped by 1 base and J by 4 bases, with 10 bases between them. The CDR3 contains 14 residues. CDR1 and CDR2 from the germline V gene are SGHDN and FVKESK. The CDR3 bases are TGTGCCAGCAGCCAAGCGAAGCAGGGAGAGACCCAGTACTTC. Its translation is CASSQAKQGETQYF.

There are many counts of this clonotype. V is TRBV7-2 and J is TRBJ2-1, with D tentatively TRBD1 (5 bases). Per germline, CDR1 SGHTA and CDR2 FQGNSA. The ends were cut back, 2 bases at V and 4 bases at J, with 12 bases in the middle. This CDR3 contains 15 residues. This chain's CDR3 is CASSLSWTTYNEQFF. The CDR3 DNA reads as TGTGCCAGCAGCTTATCGTGGACAACATACAATGAGCAGTTCTTC.

On this clonotype itself: This may be a read error: a much more frequent sequence differs by one nucleotide. This rearrangement joins TRBV7-2 to TRBJ2-4; D may correspond to TRBD1 or TRBD2 (6 bases each). CDR3 length equals 14 residues. The V end was cut by 5 bases, the J end by 7 bases, with 15 bases between. In germline, CDR1 is SGHTA, CDR2 FQGNSA. CDR3 in DNA: TGTGCCAGCAGCGTAGAAGTCGGGGGCAACATTCAGTACTTC. Its protein is CASSVEVGGNIQYF.

The chain combines TRBV7-8 with TRBJ2-5; 7 positions agree with TRBD1. V lost 1 base and J lost 4; bases outside the gene matches: 3. Germline loops: CDR1 SGHVS, CDR2 FQNEAQ. This CDR3 region has 14 residues. The CDR3 sequence: CASSLEWDRETQYF. The CDR3 bases are TGTGCCAGCAGCTTAGAATGGGACAGAGAGACCCAGTACTTC.

Only a few counts were recorded for this clonotype. The rearrangement uses TRBV7-2 and TRBJ2-7, with D uncertain. This CDR3 is 14 amino acids long. Germline V gene lookup returns CDR1 SGHTA and CDR2 FQGNSA. V was shortened by 5 bases and J by 1 base, with 12 bases between the two germline ends. The CDR3 reads CASSTRTASYEQYF. CDR3 nucleotides: TGTGCCAGCAGCACCCGGACGGCATCCTACGAGCAGTACTTC.

V usage is TRBV27 and J usage is TRBJ2-1; perhaps TRBD2 as D (6 bases). The CDR3 consists of 16 residues. The germline gives CDR1 MNHEY, CDR2 SMNVEV (reference sequence). Trimming stripped 3 bases from V and 4 bases from J, with 16 bases between. CDR3 amino acids: CASSFWGIREYNEQFF. The CDR3 DNA reads TGTGCCAGCAGTTTCTGGGGGATACGGGAGTACAATGAGCAGTTCTTC.